The 24 T cell receptor beta chains in this list originate from one sample, sequenced in a study of tumor and adjacent non-tumor tissue in lung cancer. The library came from three nested PCR rounds adapted from ARM-PCR protocols. MiXCR, applied by TCRdb to the multiplex PCR reads, yields one record per CDR3 protein. This table has about 98,000 distinct CDR3 sequences, about 80% appearing once. RNA was extracted from bulk tissue without any cell sorting. More than 3 cm separated this lung sample from the edge of the tumor. Sequencing was carried out using distant non-tumor lung tissue. The receptors were gathered from a man aged 55 to 70 with small cell lung cancer.

This clonotype occurred once. A junction end diverges from the germline sequence, so it may reflect a read error. The chain carries TRBV11-2 and TRBJ2-3; D is unclear. Germline-derived CDR1 and CDR2 are SGHAT and FQNNGV. There are 15 residues in the CDR3. CDR3 DNA: TGTGCCAGCAACCAGCTGGACGGGCGTACAGATACGCACTATTTT. It specifies CASNQLDGRTDTHYF.

The rearrangement joins TRBV6-5 to TRBJ2-2; D is unresolved. The CDR3 sequence is 15 residues long. The germline V gene encodes CDR1 MNHEY and CDR2 SVGAGI. Trimming took off 4 bases at V and 3 bases at J, with 12 bases between the two ends. The CDR3 protein is CASSLESQHTGELFF. The CDR3 DNA sequence: TGTGCCAGCAGTTTAGAGAGTCAACACACCGGGGAGCTGTTTTTT.

This chain joins TRBV6-2 or TRBV6-3 and TRBJ2-3, with no clear D. Germline V gene lookup returns CDR1 MNHEY and CDR2 SVGEGT. Trimming pared 8 bases from V and 2 bases from J, leaving 11 bases between. The CDR3 totals 13 residues. This chain's CDR3 is CASEAGLTDTQYF. CDR3 bases: TGTGCCAGCGAAGCCGGTCTCACAGATACGCAGTATTTT.

Concerning this clonotype itself: A read error may be the cause here, since a much bigger clone is one base away. J is TRBJ2-7 and V is TRBV28, with TRBD1 matching over 7 bases. Germline CDR1 and CDR2: MDHEN and SYDVKM. The CDR3 has 14 residues. DNA for the CDR3: TGTACCAGCAGTGAAACAGGGGCTGCCTACGAGCAGTACTTC. Translating it yields CTSSETGAAYEQYF.

This clonotype has only one observation. This chain links TRBV11-2 with TRBJ1-1; the D is unclear. CDR1 SGHAT and CDR2 FQNNGV come from the germline V gene. Trimming left V 5 bases short and J 4 bases short, with 14 bases between. The CDR3 covers 14 residues. The CDR3 DNA follows: TGTGCCAGCAGCGTCCAGCCCCACAGCACTGAAGCTTTCTTT. Translation gives CASSVQPHSTEAFF.

The chain recombines TRBV11-2 with TRBJ1-1; D remains ambiguous. This CDR3 region has 13 residues. Germline V CDR1 and CDR2: SGHAT, FQNNGV. The V and J ends lost 5 bases and 2 bases respectively, with 9 bases between them. The chain's CDR3 is CASSQSRNTEAFF. CDR3 DNA sequence: TGTGCCAGCAGCCAGAGCAGAAACACTGAAGCTTTCTTT.

This chain uses TRBV29-1 with TRBJ2-7, with TRBD1 as a possible D gene (8 bases). V was pared by 7 bases and J by 3 bases, with 43 bases between. CDR3 length: 22 residues. Germline loops: CDR1 SQVTM, CDR2 ANQGSEA. The CDR3 DNA reads as TGCAGCGCCAGACAGGACAGGGTATTTTGGGAAGTTGGGCGGGAGCCCTACTACGAGCAGTACGTC. Amino acids: CSARQDRVFWEVGREPYYEQYV.

V gene TRBV5-1 combines with J gene TRBJ2-1; D ambiguous. Germline CDR1 reads SGHRS; CDR2 reads YFSETQ. V was shortened by 0 bases and J by 6 bases, with 13 bases between the two germline ends. CDR3 length equals 15 residues. This chain's CDR3 is CASSLGVPETNEQFF. The DNA of the CDR3 is TGCGCCAGCAGCTTGGGGGTACCGGAAACCAATGAGCAGTTCTTC.

To note about this clonotype: This likely comes from a read error, as the CDR3 has no conserved phenylalanine or tryptophan at its end. CDR3 amino acids: CASRSNDRDARYTI. CDR3 DNA sequence: TGTGCCAGCAGATCTAACGACAGGGACGCTCGCTACACCATC. The rearrangement joins TRBV6-5 to TRBJ1-2, with TRBD1 matching 7 bases. Germline V lookup: CDR1 MNHEY, CDR2 SVGAGI. There are 14 residues in the CDR3. Trimming at V came to 6 bases and at J to 9 bases, leaving 13 bases not matched to a gene.

This chain connects TRBV4-1 to TRBJ1-5; D possibly corresponds to TRBD1 (6 bases). Germline-derived CDR1 and CDR2 are MGHRA and YSYEKL. The CDR3 loop spans 14 amino acids. The V and J ends lost 3 bases and 7 bases respectively, with 13 bases between them. The CDR3: CASSQGHAEQPQHF. The CDR3 DNA is TGCGCCAGCAGCCAGGGACATGCGGAGCAGCCCCAGCATTTT.

This clonotype was detected a few times. With a much larger clone just one base away, this may be a read error. This chain joins TRBV7-8 and TRBJ2-2, with D possibly TRBD1 on 6 matching bases. This CDR3 spans 14 amino acids. With 5 bases removed from V and 5 bases from J, the gap between germline ends came to 12 bases. CDR1 is SGHVS, CDR2 FQNEAQ, per germline. The CDR3 sequence: CASSMRQETGELFF. The CDR3 DNA is TGTGCCAGCAGCATGCGACAGGAAACCGGGGAGCTGTTTTTT.

A word on this clonotype: A much larger clone differs from this one at a single base, so this may be a read error. The chain joins TRBV20-1 to TRBJ2-7; 9 bases are shared with TRBD1. V lost 5 bases to trimming and J lost 2 bases; unmatched junction nucleotides: 13. The CDR3 is made up of 16 amino acids. Germline CDR1 DFQATT, CDR2 SNEGSKA (reference sequence). The CDR3 nucleotides read TGCAGTGCTGTCTACCTCCGGGACAGGGCACCCTACGAGCAGTACTTC. Translation gives CSAVYLRDRAPYEQYF.

Remarks on this clonotype: At one of its ends the junction is not consistent with the germline gene, which may arise from a read error. V is TRBV5-4 and J is TRBJ1-1; 8 bases fit TRBD1. The length of the CDR3 is 17 residues. Per germline, CDR1 SGHNT and CDR2 YYREEE (reference sequence). The CDR3 protein is CASSPDRVGVMNAEAFF. In nucleotides, the CDR3 is TGTGCCAGCAGCCCGGACAGGGTAGGGGTAATGAACGCTGAAGCTTTCTTT. Complete variable domain (other parts from reference TRBV5-4 and TRBJ1-1): ETGVTQSPTHLIKTRGQQVTLRCSSQSGHNTVSWYQQALGQGPQFIFQYYREEENGRGNFPPRFSGLQFPNYSSELNVNALELDDSALYLCASSPDRVGVMNAEAFFGQGTRLTVV.

On this clonotype itself: This clone may be a read error of a much larger clone one base away. The chain links TRBV28 to TRBJ2-3; D gene unclear. There are 12 residues in the CDR3. Trimming took 5 bases from V and 3 from J, leaving 6 bases between them. Germline V CDR1 and CDR2: MDHEN, SYDVKM. The CDR3, as DNA: TGTGCCAGCAGTAGCAGGACAGATACGCAGTATTTT. Translation: CASSSRTDTQYF.

A note on this clonotype: A read error may be the cause here, since a much bigger clone is one base away. The chain recombines TRBV20-1 with TRBJ2-3, with 12 positions matching TRBD2. The CDR3 length is 18 residues. In germline, CDR1 is DFQATT, CDR2 SNEGSKA (reference sequence). The CDR3 reads CSARVTSGRPYSTDRQYF. For the CDR3, the DNA is TGCAGTGCTAGAGTTACTAGCGGGAGGCCCTATAGCACAGATAGGCAGTATTTT.

In DNA, the CDR3 is TGTGCCAGCACCTTGTGGGTAGGGGTTTCCAGGGAGCTGTTTTTT. Amino acids: CASTLWVGVSRELFF. The rearrangement links TRBV12-3 or TRBV12-4 to TRBJ2-2; a weak D match, TRBD1 (5 bases). The length of the CDR3 is 15 residues. Trimming shortened V by 7 bases and J by 9 bases, and 21 bases separated the two germline ends.

A word on this clonotype: One end of the junction is discordant with germline, which a read error may explain. V is TRBV6-2 or TRBV6-3 and J is TRBJ2-5, with D maybe TRBD1 (5 bases). CDR1 and CDR2 from the germline V gene are MNHEY and SVGEGT. The length of the CDR3 is 14 residues. CDR3 nucleotide sequence: TGTGCCAGCAGTTACTACAGGATCCAAGAGATCCAGTACTTC. Its translation is CASSYYRIQEIQYF.

This rearrangement joins TRBV5-5 to TRBJ1-5; 7 bases agree with TRBD1. V lost 8 bases to trimming and J lost 7 bases; unmatched junction nucleotides: 12. Germline CDR1 and CDR2: SGHKS and YYEKEE (reference sequence). This CDR3 comprises 14 residues. The CDR3, as DNA: TGTGCCAGTAACTTGGCAGGGGGTACCCAGCCCCAGCATTTT. Translated: CASNLAGGTQPQHF.

Turning to this clonotype: A read error is possible here, since a much larger clone lies one base away. The gene calls are TRBV7-9 and TRBJ2-5; TRBD1 aligns across 7 bases. V shed 5 bases, J shed 1 base, and the junction held 7 bases outside the gene matches. The CDR3 loop spans 15 amino acids. Germline CDR1 reads SEHNR; CDR2 reads FQNEAQ (reference sequence). CDR3 residues: CASSHTGTAQETQYF. CDR3 nucleotide sequence: TGTGCCAGCAGCCACACTGGGACAGCCCAAGAGACCCAGTACTTC.

This chain uses TRBV5-4 with TRBJ2-7; D remains ambiguous. The germline V and J ends were trimmed by 8 bases and 6 bases, with 15 bases remaining between them. The CDR3 is 12 residues long. Germline V gives CDR1 SGHNT, CDR2 YYREEE (reference sequence). The CDR3 protein is CASNLSSGEQYF. The CDR3, as DNA: TGTGCCAGTAACTTGTCTTCTGGCGAGCAGTACTTC.

About this clonotype: A much larger clonotype is one base distant, so this may be a read error. CDR3 DNA sequence: TGTGGCAGCGTGGGACAGAATAATTCACCCCTCCACTTT. Translation: CGSVGQNNSPLHF. The chain uses TRBV28 and TRBJ1-6; 7 positions agree with TRBD1. Germline V CDR1 and CDR2: MDHEN, SYDVKM. The CDR3 is 13 amino acids.

Details on this clonotype: Without the conserved terminal phenylalanine or tryptophan, this CDR3 likely stems from a read error. The chain combines TRBV4-2 with TRBJ2-2; weak D call: TRBD2 (5 bases). CDR1 LGHNA and CDR2 YNFKEQ come from the germline V gene. The CDR3 sequence is 16 residues long. The CDR3 loop is CVSSQDLRANTGELFY. The CDR3 DNA sequence: TGTGTCAGCAGCCAGGATCTGAGGGCCAACACCGGGGAACTGTTTTAT.

As to this clonotype: The junction and the germline gene differ at one end; a read error may be behind it. The chain has TRBV13 and TRBJ1-5; TRBD1 is a possible D gene (6 bases). CDR1 and CDR2 (germline): PRHDT, FYEKMQ (reference sequence). The CDR3 spans 15 residues. Here the CDR3 reads CASSIGGDSNQPQHF. The CDR3 nucleotides read TGTGCCAGCAGCATAGGGGGTGATAGCAATCAGCCCCAGCATTTT.

This clonotype turned up a few times. This chain links TRBV6-1 with TRBJ2-3, with D possibly being TRBD2 (6 bases). Germline CDR1 is MNHNS and CDR2 is SASEGT. This CDR3 has 18 amino acids. V lost 6 bases and J 14 bases, leaving 36 bases between the germline ends. The CDR3 reads CASSSPGTGLLGSEQLYF. The CDR3 nucleotides are TGTGCCAGCAGCTCCCCAGGGACGGGACTCTTGGGCTCGGAGCAGCTGTATTTT.